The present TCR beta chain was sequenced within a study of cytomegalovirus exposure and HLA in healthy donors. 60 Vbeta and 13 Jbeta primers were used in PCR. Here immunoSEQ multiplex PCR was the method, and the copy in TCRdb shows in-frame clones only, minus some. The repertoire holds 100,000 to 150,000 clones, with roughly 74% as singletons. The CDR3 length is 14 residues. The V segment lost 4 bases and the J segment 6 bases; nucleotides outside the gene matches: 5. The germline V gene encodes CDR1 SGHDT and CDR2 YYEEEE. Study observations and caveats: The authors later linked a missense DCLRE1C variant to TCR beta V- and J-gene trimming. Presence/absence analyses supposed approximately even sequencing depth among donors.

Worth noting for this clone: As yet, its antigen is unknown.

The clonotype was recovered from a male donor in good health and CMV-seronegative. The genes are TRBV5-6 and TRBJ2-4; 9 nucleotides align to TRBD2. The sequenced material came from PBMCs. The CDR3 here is CASSPELAGNIQYF. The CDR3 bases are TGTGCCAGCAGCCCCGAACTAGCGGGAAACATTCAGTACTTC.